This TCR beta chain came from a study of control samples from healthy donors and cancer patients. Germline CDR1 and CDR2: SGHTA and FQGTGA. CDR3 length: 17 residues. V was clipped by 5 bases and J by 5 bases; unmatched bases: 8. This table comes from immunoSEQ multiplex PCR, and its TCRdb copy is limited to in-frame clones, with some not included. The sample lists over 80,000 clones; approximately 80% were seen once. This clonotype was obtained from a young woman in good health. Source material: blood. This sequence joins TRBV7-3 and TRBJ2-1, with 14 bases lining up with TRBD2. The CDR3 DNA sequence: TGTGCCAGCAGCAAATATCCGGGACTAGCGGGGGACAATGAGCAGTTCTTC. Translating gives CASSKYPGLAGDNEQFF.